This entry describes one T cell receptor (beta chain). Here immunoSEQ multiplex PCR was the method, and the copy in TCRdb shows in-frame clones only, minus some. The sample includes some 410,000 clones, more than 80% of them seen just once. The sample is drawn from a study of control samples from healthy donors and cancer patients. Germline V lookup: CDR1 MNHEY, CDR2 SVGEGT. V was clipped by 5 bases and J by 9 bases, with 16 bases between them. The CDR3 length is 13 residues. V and J are TRBV6-2 or TRBV6-3 and TRBJ2-5; D possibly matches TRBD1 or TRBD2 (5 bases each). The material sequenced was PBMCs. This sequence originates from a man aged 35 to 55 with head and neck cancer. CDR3 bases: TGTGCCAGCAGTGAGGGACCGGGGATTTCCCAGTACTTC. Protein product: CASSEGPGISQYF.